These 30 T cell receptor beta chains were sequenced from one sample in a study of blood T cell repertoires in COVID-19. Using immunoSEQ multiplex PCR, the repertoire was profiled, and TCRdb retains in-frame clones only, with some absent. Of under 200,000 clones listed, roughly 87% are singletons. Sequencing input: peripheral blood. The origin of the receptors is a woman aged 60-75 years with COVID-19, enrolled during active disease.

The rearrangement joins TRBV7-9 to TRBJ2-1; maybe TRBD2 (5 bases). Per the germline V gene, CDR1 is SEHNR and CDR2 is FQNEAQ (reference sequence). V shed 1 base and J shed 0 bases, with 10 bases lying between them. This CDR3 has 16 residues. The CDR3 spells CASSLGGPSSYNEQFF. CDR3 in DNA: TGTGCCAGCAGCTTAGGAGGGCCTAGCTCCTACAATGAGCAGTTCTTC.

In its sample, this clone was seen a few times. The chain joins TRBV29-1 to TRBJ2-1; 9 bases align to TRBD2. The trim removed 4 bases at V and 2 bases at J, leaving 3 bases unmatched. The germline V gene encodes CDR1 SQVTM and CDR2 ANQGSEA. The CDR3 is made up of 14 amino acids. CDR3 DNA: TGCAGCGTTGTAATAGCGGGGGCCTACAATGAGCAGTTCTTC. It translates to CSVVIAGAYNEQFF.

CDR3 protein: CSASHWEQFF. In DNA form, the CDR3 reads TGCAGTGCTAGTCACTGGGAGCAGTTCTTC. The chain has TRBV20-1 and TRBJ2-1, with D hard to call. Trimming pared 3 bases from V and 10 bases from J, leaving 7 bases between. The germline V gene encodes CDR1 DFQATT and CDR2 SNEGSKA (reference sequence). CDR3 size: 10 residues.

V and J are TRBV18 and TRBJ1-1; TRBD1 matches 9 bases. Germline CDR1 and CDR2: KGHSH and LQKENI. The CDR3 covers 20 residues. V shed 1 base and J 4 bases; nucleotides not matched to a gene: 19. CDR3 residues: CASSPLNFRDRVGRSTEAFF. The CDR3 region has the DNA TGTGCCAGCTCACCACTAAACTTCCGGGACAGGGTTGGTCGTAGCACTGAAGCTTTCTTT.

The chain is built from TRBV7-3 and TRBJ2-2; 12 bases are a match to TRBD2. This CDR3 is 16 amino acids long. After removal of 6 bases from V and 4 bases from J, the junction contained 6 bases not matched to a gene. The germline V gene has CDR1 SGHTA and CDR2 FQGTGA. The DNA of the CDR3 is TGTGCCAGCAGTCGGAGACTAGCGGGAGCCACCGGGGAGCTGTTTTTT. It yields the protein CASSRRLAGATGELFF.

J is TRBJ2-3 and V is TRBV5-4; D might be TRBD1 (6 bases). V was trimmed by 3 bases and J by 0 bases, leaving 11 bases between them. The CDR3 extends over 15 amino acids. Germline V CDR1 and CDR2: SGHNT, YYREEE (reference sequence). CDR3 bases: TGTGCCAGCAGCTCGGGACAAACTAGCACAGATACGCAGTATTTT. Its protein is CASSSGQTSTDTQYF.

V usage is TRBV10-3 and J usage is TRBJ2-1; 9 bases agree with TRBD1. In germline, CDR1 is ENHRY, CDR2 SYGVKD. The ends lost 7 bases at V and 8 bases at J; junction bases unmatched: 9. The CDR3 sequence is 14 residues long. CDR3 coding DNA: TGTGCCATCACCGAGGGACAGGGAAGCGATGAGCAGTTCTTC. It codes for CAITEGQGSDEQFF.

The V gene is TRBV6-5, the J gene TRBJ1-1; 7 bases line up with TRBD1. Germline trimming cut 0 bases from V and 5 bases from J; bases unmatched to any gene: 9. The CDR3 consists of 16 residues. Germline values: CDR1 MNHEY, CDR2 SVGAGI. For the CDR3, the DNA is TGTGCCAGCAGTTACTCCCAGACACCGACAGGGACTGAAGCTTTCTTT. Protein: CASSYSQTPTGTEAFF.

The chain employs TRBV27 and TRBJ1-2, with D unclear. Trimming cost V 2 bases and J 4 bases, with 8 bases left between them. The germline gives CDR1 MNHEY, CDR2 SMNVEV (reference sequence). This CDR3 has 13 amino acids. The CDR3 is CASSLGPLYGYTF. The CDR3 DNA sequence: TGTGCCAGCAGTTTAGGGCCGCTCTATGGCTACACCTTC.

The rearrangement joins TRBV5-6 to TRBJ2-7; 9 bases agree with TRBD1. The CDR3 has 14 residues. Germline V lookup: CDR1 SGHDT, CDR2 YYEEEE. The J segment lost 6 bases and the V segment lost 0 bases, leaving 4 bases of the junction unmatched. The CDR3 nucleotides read TGTGCCAGCAGCTTGGAGAGGACAGGGGTCGAGCAGTACGTC. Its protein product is CASSLERTGVEQYV.

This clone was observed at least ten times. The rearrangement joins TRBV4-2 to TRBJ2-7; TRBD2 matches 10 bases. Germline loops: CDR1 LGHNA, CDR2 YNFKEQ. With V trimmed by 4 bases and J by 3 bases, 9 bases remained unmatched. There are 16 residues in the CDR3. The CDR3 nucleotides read TGTGCCAGCAGCCCTGTCCTAGCGGGAGTTAGCTACGAGCAGTACTTC. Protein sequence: CASSPVLAGVSYEQYF.

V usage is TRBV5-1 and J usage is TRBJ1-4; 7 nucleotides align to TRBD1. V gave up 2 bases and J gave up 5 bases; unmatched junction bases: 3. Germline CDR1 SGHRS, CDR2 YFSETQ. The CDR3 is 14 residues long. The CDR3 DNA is TGCGCCAGCAGCTTCGGGACAGAAAATGAAAAACTGTTTTTT. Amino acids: CASSFGTENEKLFF.

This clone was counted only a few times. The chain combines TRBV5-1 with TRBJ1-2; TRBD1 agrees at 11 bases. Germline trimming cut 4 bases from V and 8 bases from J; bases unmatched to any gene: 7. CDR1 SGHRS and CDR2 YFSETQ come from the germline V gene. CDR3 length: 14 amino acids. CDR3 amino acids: CASSLDRGLEGYTF. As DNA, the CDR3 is TGCGCCAGCAGCCTGGACAGGGGGCTTGAAGGCTACACCTTC.

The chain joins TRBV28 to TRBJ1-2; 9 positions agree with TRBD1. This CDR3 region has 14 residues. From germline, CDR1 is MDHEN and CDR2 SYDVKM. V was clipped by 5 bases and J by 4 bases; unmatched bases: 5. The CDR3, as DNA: TGTGCCAGCAGTACAGGGGGCCCCATCTATGGCTACACCTTC. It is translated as CASSTGGPIYGYTF.

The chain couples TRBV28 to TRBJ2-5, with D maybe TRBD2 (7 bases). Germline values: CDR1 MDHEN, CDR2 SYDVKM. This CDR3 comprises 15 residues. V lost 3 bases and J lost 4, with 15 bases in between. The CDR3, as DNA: TGTGCCAGCAGTTTCCCGGGGGGCGGGGGAGAGACCCAGTACTTC. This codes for CASSFPGGGGETQYF.

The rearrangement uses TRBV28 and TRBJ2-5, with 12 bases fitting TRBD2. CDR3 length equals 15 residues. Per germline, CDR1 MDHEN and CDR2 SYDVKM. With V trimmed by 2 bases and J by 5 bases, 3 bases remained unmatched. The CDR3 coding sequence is TGTGCCAGCAGTTTACAGACTAGCGGGGGCGAGACCCAGTACTTC. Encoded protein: CASSLQTSGGETQYF. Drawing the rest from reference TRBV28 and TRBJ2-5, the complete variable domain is DVKVTQSSRYLVKRTGEKVFLECVQDMDHENMFWYRQDPGLGLRLIYFSYDVKMKEKGDIPEGYSVSREKKERFSLILESASTNQTSMYLCASSLQTSGGETQYFGPGTRLLVL.

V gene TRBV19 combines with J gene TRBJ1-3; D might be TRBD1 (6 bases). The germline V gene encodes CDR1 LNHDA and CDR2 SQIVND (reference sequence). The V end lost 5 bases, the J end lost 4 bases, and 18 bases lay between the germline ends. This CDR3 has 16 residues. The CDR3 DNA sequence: TGTGCCAGTAGTGGCTTGGGGGCAGTTGACGGAAACACCATATATTTT. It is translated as CASSGLGAVDGNTIYF.

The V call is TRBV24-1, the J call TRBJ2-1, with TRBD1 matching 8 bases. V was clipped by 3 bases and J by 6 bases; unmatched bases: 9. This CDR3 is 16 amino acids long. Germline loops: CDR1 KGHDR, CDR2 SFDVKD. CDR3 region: CATSDPGSDRVNEQFF. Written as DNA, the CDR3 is TGTGCCACCAGTGATCCGGGGTCGGACAGGGTCAATGAGCAGTTCTTC.

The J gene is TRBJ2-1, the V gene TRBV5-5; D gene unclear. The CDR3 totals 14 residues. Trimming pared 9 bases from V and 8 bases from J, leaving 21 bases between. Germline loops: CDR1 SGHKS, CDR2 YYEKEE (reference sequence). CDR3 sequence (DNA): TGTGCCACCTGCCCCACACCCGCTCTTTATGAGCAGTTCTTC. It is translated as CATCPTPALYEQFF.

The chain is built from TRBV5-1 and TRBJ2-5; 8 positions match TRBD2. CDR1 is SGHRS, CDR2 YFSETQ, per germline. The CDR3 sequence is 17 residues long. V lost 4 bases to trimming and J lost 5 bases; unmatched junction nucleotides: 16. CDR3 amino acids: CASSPSGGNVRTETQYF. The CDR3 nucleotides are TGCGCCAGCAGCCCAAGCGGGGGTAATGTAAGAACGGAGACCCAGTACTTC.

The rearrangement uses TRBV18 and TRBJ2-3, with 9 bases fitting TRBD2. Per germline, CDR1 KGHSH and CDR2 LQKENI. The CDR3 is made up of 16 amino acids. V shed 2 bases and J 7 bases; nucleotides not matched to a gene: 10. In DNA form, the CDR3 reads TGTGCCAGCTCACCAGGAGCCAGCGGGGGGTTGAATACGCAGTATTTT. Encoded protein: CASSPGASGGLNTQYF.

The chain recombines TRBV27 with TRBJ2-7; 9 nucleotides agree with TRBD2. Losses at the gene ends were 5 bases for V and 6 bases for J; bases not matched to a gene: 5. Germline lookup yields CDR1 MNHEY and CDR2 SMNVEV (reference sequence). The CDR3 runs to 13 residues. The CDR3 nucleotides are TGTGCCAGCAGTGGACTAGCGATGGCCGAGCAGTACTTC. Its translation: CASSGLAMAEQYF.

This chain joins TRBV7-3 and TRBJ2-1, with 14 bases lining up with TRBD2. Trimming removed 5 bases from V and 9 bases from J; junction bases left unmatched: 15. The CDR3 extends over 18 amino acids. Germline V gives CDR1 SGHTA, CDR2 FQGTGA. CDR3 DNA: TGTGCCAGCAGCGCCGCCCCGACTAGCGGGAGGGCCAATGGTGAGCAGTTCTTC. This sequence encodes CASSAAPTSGRANGEQFF.

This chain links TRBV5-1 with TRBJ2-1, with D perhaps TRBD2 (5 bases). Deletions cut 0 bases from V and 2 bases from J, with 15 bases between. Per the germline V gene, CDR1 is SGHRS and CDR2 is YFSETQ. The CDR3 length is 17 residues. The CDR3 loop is CASSLGGLAAAYNEQFF. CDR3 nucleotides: TGCGCCAGCAGCTTGGGCGGTCTAGCAGCAGCCTACAATGAGCAGTTCTTC.

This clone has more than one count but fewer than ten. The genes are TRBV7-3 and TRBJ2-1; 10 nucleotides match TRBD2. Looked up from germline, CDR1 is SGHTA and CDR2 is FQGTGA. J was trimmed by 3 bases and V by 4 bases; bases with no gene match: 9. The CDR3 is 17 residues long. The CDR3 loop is CASSSSGLAAFYNEQFF. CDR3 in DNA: TGTGCCAGCAGCTCATCCGGACTAGCGGCTTTCTACAATGAGCAGTTCTTC. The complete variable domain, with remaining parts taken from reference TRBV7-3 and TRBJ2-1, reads GAGVSQTPSNKVTEKGKYVELRCDPISGHTALYWYRQSLGQGPEFLIYFQGTGAADDSGLPNDRFFAVRPEGSVSTLKIQRTERGDSAVYLCASSSSGLAAFYNEQFFGPGTRLTVL.

The CDR3, as DNA: TGTGCCAGCAACCCCCTACAGGGCAGCACAGATACGCAGTATTTT. It translates to CASNPLQGSTDTQYF. The chain is built from TRBV2 and TRBJ2-3, with a tentative D call TRBD1 (6 bases). V shed 7 bases and J shed 0 bases, with 14 bases lying between them. Germline V lookup: CDR1 SNHLY, CDR2 FYNNEI. This CDR3 region has 15 residues.

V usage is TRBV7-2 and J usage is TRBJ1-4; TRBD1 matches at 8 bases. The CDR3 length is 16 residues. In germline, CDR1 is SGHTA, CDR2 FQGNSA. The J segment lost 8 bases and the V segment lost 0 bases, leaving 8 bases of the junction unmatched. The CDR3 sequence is CASSLARQGAVEKLFF. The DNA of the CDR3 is TGTGCCAGCAGCTTAGCGAGGCAGGGGGCAGTCGAAAAACTGTTTTTT.

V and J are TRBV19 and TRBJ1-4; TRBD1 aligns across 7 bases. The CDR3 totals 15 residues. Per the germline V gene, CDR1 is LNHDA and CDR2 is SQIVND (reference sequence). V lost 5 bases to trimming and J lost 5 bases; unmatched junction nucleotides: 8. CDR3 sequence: CASSPTTGRNEKLFF. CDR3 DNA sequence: TGTGCCAGTAGTCCTACGACAGGGCGGAATGAAAAACTGTTTTTT.

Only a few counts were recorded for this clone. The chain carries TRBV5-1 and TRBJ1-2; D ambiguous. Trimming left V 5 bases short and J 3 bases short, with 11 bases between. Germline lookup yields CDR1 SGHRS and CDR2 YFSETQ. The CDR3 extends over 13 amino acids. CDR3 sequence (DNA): TGCGCCAGCAGGGAGAGGGCGGACTATGGCTACACCTTC. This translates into CASRERADYGYTF.

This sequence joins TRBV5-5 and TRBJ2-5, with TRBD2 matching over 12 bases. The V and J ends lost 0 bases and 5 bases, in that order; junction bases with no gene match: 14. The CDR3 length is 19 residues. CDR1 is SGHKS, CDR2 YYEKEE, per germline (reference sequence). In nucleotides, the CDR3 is TGTGCCAGCAGCTTGGCCTGGCTAGCGGGGGGGCCAGGGTGTGAGACCCAGTACTTC. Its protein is CASSLAWLAGGPGCETQYF.